Reported below is one T cell receptor beta chain. Its antigen remains unidentified. The data originate from a study of CD8 T cells in ankylosing spondylitis. Libraries of TCR beta came from quantitative 5'-RACE with molecular barcodes. One entry per CDR3 protein results from TCRdb running MiXCR on the 5' RACE reads. The sample consists of hundreds of thousands of distinct CDR3 sequences, around 16% of them appearing once. General observations from the study: There was a TCR beta motif, made of several highly homologous variants, that appeared characteristic of ankylosing spondylitis blood. Earlier literature documents some of the motif variants in reactive arthritis synovial fluid and blood.

J gave up 6 bases and V 0 bases, and 2 bases lay outside the gene matches. The CDR3 totals 14 residues. Germline loops: CDR1 KGHSH, CDR2 LQKENI. This receptor was identified in a male donor with ankylosing spondylitis. Sequences were obtained from blood, either unsorted or a sorted T cell fraction (not recorded which). The V and J genes are TRBV18 and TRBJ2-1; 7 bases agree with TRBD2. In DNA form, the CDR3 reads TGTGCCAGCTCACCACCGGGGGGGTTCAATGAGCAGTTCTTC. This gives the protein CASSPPGGFNEQFF.